This entry concerns a single T cell receptor (beta chain). Its matching antigen is unknown. This record comes from a study of radiotherapy plus CTLA-4 blockade in lung cancer. Whole-study results and caveats: Early blood T cell clone dynamics reportedly forecast response best, with interferon-beta. Radiotherapy with ipilimumab was followed by blood expansion of tumor-derived clones.

Repertoires were generated with immunoSEQ multiplex PCR, while TCRdb's copy carries only in-frame clones and drops some. The repertoire holds 85,000 to 95,000 clones, with 80% to 85% as singletons. Trimming left V 0 bases short and J 3 bases short, with 9 bases between. CDR3 length equals 14 residues. The germline V gene encodes CDR1 PRHDT and CDR2 FYEKMQ (reference sequence). The origin of this receptor is a human donor with non-small cell lung cancer that progressed on radiotherapy plus ipilimumab. The sequenced sample was peripheral blood, obtained from a patient treated with radiotherapy plus ipilimumab. The V call is TRBV13, the J call TRBJ2-7; tentatively, D is TRBD2 (5 bases). This chain's CDR3 is CASSLGGLGYEQYF. For the CDR3, the DNA is TGTGCCAGCAGCTTAGGAGGACTTGGCTACGAGCAGTACTTC.